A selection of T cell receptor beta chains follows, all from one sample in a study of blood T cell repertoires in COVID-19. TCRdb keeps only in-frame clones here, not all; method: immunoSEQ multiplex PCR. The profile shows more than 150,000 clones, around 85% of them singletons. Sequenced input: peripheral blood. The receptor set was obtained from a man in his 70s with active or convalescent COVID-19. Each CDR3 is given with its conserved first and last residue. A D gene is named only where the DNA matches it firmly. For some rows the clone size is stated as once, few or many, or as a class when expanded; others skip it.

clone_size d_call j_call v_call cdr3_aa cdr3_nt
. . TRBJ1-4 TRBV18 CASSDRLGPTNEKLFF TGTGCCAGCTCCGACAGGCTGGGCCCAACTAATGAAAAACTGTTTTTT
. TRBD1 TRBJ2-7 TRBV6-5 CASTPGQALGEQYF TGTGCCAGCACACCGGGACAGGCACTAGGGGAGCAGTACTTC
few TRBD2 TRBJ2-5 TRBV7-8 CASSPFSGGTQETQYF TGTGCCAGCAGCCCTTTTAGCGGGGGTACCCAAGAGACCCAGTACTTC
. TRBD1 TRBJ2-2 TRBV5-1 CASSLGTGRTGELFF TGCGCCAGCAGCCTTGGGACAGGGAGGACCGGGGAGCTGTTTTTT
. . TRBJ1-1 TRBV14 CASSQDWANTEAFF TGTGCCAGCAGCCAAGATTGGGCGAACACTGAAGCTTTCTTT
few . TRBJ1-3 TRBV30 CAWSSHDNAGKNTIYF TGTGCCTGGAGTTCCCACGACAACGCCGGGAAGAACACCATATATTTT
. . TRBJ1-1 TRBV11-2 CASSLVFPDMNTEAFF TGTGCCAGCAGCTTAGTCTTCCCAGACATGAACACTGAAGCTTTCTTT
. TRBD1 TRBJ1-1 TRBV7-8 CASSLVRTGNTEAFF TGTGCCAGCAGCTTAGTTAGGACAGGGAACACTGAAGCTTTCTTT
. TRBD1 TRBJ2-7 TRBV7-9 CASSSQGASYEQYF TGTGCCAGCAGTTCACAGGGGGCTTCCTACGAGCAGTACTTC
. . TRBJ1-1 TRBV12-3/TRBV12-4 CASSPQDNTEAFF TGTGCCAGCAGTCCACAGGATAACACTGAAGCTTTCTTT
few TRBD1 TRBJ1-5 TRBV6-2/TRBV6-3 CASSPGTGAFGNQPQHF TGTGCCAGCAGCCCAGGGACAGGGGCTTTTGGCAATCAGCCCCAGCATTTT
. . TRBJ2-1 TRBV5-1 CASAAEVDKFF TGCGCCAGCGCAGCGGAGGTAGATAAGTTCTTC
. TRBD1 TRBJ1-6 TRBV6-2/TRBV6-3 CASSKTGGNYSPLHF TGTGCCAGCAGTAAGACAGGGGGCAATTATTCACCCCTCCACTTT
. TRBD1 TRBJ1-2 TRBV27 CASSFRTGGYTF TGTGCCAGCAGTTTCCGGACAGGAGGCTACACCTTC
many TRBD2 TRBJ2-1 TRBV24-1 CATTNGSGTYNEQFF TGTGCCACCACCAATGGTAGCGGGACTTACAATGAGCAGTTCTTC
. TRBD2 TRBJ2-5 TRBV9 CASSVGGQRGAVETQYF TGTGCCAGCAGCGTAGGGGGCCAGCGGGGGGCCGTAGAGACCCAGTACTTC
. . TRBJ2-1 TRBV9 CASSVVGAGLSYNEQFF TGTGCCAGCAGCGTAGTAGGGGCAGGGCTCTCCTACAATGAGCAGTTCTTC
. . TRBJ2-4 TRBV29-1 CSVEDSTRQNIQYF TGCAGCGTCGAGGACTCAACAAGACAAAACATTCAGTACTTC
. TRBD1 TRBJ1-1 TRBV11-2 CASSHGQGETEAFF TGTGCCAGCAGCCACGGACAGGGTGAAACTGAAGCTTTCTTT
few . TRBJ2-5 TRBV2 CASTLALQETQYF TGTGCCAGCACCCTAGCGCTCCAAGAGACCCAGTACTTC
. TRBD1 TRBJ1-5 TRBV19 CASSISPDRGINQPQHF TGTGCCAGTAGTATAAGTCCGGACAGGGGGATCAATCAGCCCCAGCATTTT
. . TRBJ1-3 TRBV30 CAWSVAFSGNTIYF TGTGCCTGGAGTGTAGCTTTCTCTGGAAACACCATATATTTT
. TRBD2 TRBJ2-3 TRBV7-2 CASSSGLALRATQYF TGTGCCAGCAGCTCAGGACTAGCCCTTAGGGCTACGCAGTATTTT
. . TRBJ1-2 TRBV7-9 CASSPRQKPNYGYTF TGTGCCAGCAGCCCTCGACAGAAACCTAACTATGGCTACACCTTC
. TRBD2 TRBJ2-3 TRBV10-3 CAISSGLAGGPDTQYF TGTGCCATCAGTAGTGGGCTAGCGGGAGGGCCGGATACGCAGTATTTT
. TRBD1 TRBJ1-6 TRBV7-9 CASTPPGDRGRSPLHF TGTGCCAGCACCCCCCCCGGTGACAGGGGGCGGTCACCCCTCCACTTT
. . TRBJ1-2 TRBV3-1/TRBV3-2 CASSQDLQRGRDYGYTF TGTGCCAGCAGCCAAGATCTTCAGCGGGGGCGAGACTATGGCTACACCTTC